This TCR beta chain is from a study of shared clonotypes between healthy human individuals. The overall study: Every donor yielded three CD4 naive, three CD4 memory, two CD8 naive and one CD8 memory plate. Study results and limitations: For naive CD4 cells, 4.5% to 6.5% of clonotypes were shared across a handful of donors. Lower generation probabilities were found for non-shared clonotypes than for those shared by all four donors.

The germline V gene has CDR1 MDHEN and CDR2 SYDVKM. Trimming cost V 6 bases and J 5 bases; bases outside gene matches: 17. This CDR3 has 18 residues. CD45RO-negative, CCR7-positively selected cells formed the naive CD8 fraction, excluding terminally differentiated effector memory CD45RA+ cells. For this clone: Its antigen is unidentified.

Clones were read by immunoSEQ multiplex PCR, and TCRdb kept only the in-frame ones, dropping some. The sample lists about 550,000 clones, roughly 95% occurring once. The chain carries TRBV28 and TRBJ2-1, with 9 bases identical to TRBD2. The sequencing sample was made of naive CD8+ T cells sorted from blood. This clonotype was obtained from a woman aged 25 to 39 in good health. Here the CDR3 reads CASSIGLASTRGHNEQFF. CDR3 bases: TGTGCCAGCAGCATAGGACTAGCGTCTACCAGAGGGCACAATGAGCAGTTCTTC.